The present T cell receptor beta chain was sequenced within a study of shared clonotypes between healthy human individuals. Study details: Donors consisted of two women and a few men between 18 and 49. General study results and limits: Non-shared clonotypes had lower generation probabilities than those shared by all four donors. A limitation of the genetic and exposure-history diversity represented arose from few donors.

Terminally differentiated effector memory CD45RA+ cells were left out of the naive CD8 fraction, which was CD45RO-negative and positively selected for CCR7. The donor cohort consisted entirely of Caucasian adults residing in Nashville, Tennessee. Here immunoSEQ multiplex PCR was the method, and the copy in TCRdb shows in-frame clones only, minus some. The sample holds about 2 million clones, roughly 95% seen once. With respect to this clone: The antigen remains undetermined.

CDR1 and CDR2 (germline): SEHNR, FQNEAQ (reference sequence). The length of the CDR3 is 13 residues. The J segment lost 4 bases and the V segment lost 5 bases, leaving 3 bases of the junction unmatched. The sequence was collected from a man in his late teens or twenties in good health. The sample was naive CD8+ T cells sorted from blood. V and J are TRBV7-9 and TRBJ2-3, with 7 bases identical to TRBD1. CDR3 nucleotides: TGTGCCAGCAGCCCCCAGGGGGCAGATACGCAGTATTTT. It specifies CASSPQGADTQYF.